Below, 18 T cell receptor beta chains from the same sample are listed, as sequenced in a study of T cells in women clearing cervical HPV infection. The method was immunoSEQ multiplex PCR; TCRdb's version includes in-frame clones alone and lacks a portion of them. Its clone listing holds 46,000 or so clones. The sample taken for sequencing was blood buffy coat. These receptors all stem from a woman between 18 and 75 years old with a cervical HPV16 infection that either progressed to CIN3+ or cleared (not recorded which).

Of note for this clone: A junction boundary mismatches the germline segment, possibly from a read error. Read sequence stops 3 residues before the CDR3 end, and the germline J gene provides the missing end. J is TRBJ2-3 and V is TRBV4-2; D possibly corresponds to TRBD1 (6 bases). Germline CDR1 is LGHNA and CDR2 is YNFKEQ. The CDR3 is 15 amino acids. CDR3: CASRRTGYITDTQYF. Partial CDR3 DNA: TGCGCCAGCCGCCGTACAGGGTATATAACAGATACG.

Notes on this clone: The CDR3 end falls 3 residues outside the read, so it is completed with the germline J gene. The rearrangement joins TRBV5-1 to TRBJ2-3; TRBD1 matches 9 bases. Losses at the gene ends were 4 bases for V and 6 bases for J; bases not matched to a gene: 9. The CDR3 runs to 15 residues. Looked up from germline, CDR1 is SGHRS and CDR2 is YFSETQ. The CDR3 DNA, read in part, is TGCGCCAGCAGCACAGGGGGCGAGCATCACGATACG. Its translation: CASSTGGEHHDT. The complete CDR3 reads CASSTGGEHHDTQYF.

Worth noting for this clone: The CDR3 is cut off 3 residues early in the read; its end comes from the germline J gene. The chain has TRBV30 and TRBJ1-6; maybe TRBD1 (6 bases). There are 15 residues in the CDR3. Germline lookup yields CDR1 GTSNPN and CDR2 SVGIG (reference sequence). The ends were cut back, 0 bases at V and 5 bases at J, with 11 bases in the middle. The CDR3 DNA, read in part, is TGTGCCTGGAGTGTTTTGGACAGCGATAATTCACCC. Its translation: CAWSVLDSDNSP. The complete CDR3 protein is CAWSVLDSDNSPLHF.

For this clone: The read finishes 3 residues shy of the CDR3 end, and the germline J gene is used to complete it. The V and J genes are TRBV20-1 and TRBJ2-7; 12 bases line up with TRBD1. The CDR3 is made up of 14 amino acids. V lost 3 bases to trimming and J lost 4 bases; unmatched junction nucleotides: 4. Germline lookup yields CDR1 DFQATT and CDR2 SNEGSKA (reference sequence). Partial CDR3 DNA: TGCAGTGCTAGTTCGGGACAGGGGGCTTACGAG. Its protein is CSASSGQGAYE. The full-length CDR3 reads as CSASSGQGAYEQYF.

To note about this clone: The read stops 3 residues short of the end of the CDR3; the missing end is completed from the germline J gene. At the DNA level, this CDR3 is encoded by other sequences in the same sample as well. The chain is built from TRBV18 and TRBJ1-3; 9 bases match TRBD1. Germline CDR1 reads KGHSH; CDR2 reads LQKENI. The CDR3 loop spans 16 amino acids. Unmatched junction bases numbered 3, after V lost 1 base and J lost 2 bases. The DNA read from the CDR3 is TGTGCCAGCTCACCACAAAGACAGGGGGCTGGAAACACC. This sequence encodes CASSPQRQGAGNT. The complete CDR3 sequence is CASSPQRQGAGNTIYF.

Note on this clone: The read ends 3 residues before the CDR3 terminus; that terminus is restored from the germline J gene. This rearrangement joins TRBV19 to TRBJ2-3; 10 bases are a match to TRBD1. The CDR3 is 15 residues long. The trim removed 3 bases at V and 3 bases at J, leaving 3 bases unmatched. Germline CDR1 and CDR2: LNHDA and SQIVND (reference sequence). CDR3 residues: CASSMGQGPTDTQYF. CDR3 DNA, as far as it was read: TGTGCCAGTAGTATGGGACAGGGGCCAACAGATACG.

For this clone: Sequencing ends 3 residues short of the CDR3 end; the germline J gene provides the rest. The chain employs TRBV19 and TRBJ1-2; D call uncertain. The CDR3 loop spans 13 amino acids. V was trimmed by 0 bases and J by 7 bases, leaving 9 bases between them. Per germline, CDR1 LNHDA and CDR2 SQIVND (reference sequence). The chain's CDR3 is CASSIDLLAGYTF. The CDR3 DNA, read in part, is TGTGCCAGTAGTATAGATCTACTCGCTGGC.

A word on this clone: Read sequence stops 3 residues before the CDR3 end, and the germline J gene provides the missing end. The rearrangement links TRBV7-3 to TRBJ2-1; 9 bases fit TRBD1. Trimming removed 0 bases from V and 5 bases from J; junction bases left unmatched: 8. Germline V gene data show CDR1 as SGHTA and CDR2 as FQGTGA. This CDR3 contains 17 residues. CDR3 DNA (partial): TGTGCCAGCAGCTTAACCCCGACAGGGGGGCTCGACAATGAG. Translating gives CASSLTPTGGLDNE. The entire CDR3 protein is CASSLTPTGGLDNEQFF.

As concerns this clone: The CDR3 extends 3 residues past the end of the read, so its final part is completed from the germline J gene. The J gene is TRBJ2-1, the V gene TRBV7-3; a weak D match, TRBD2 (5 bases). The length of the CDR3 is 13 residues. V was cut by 4 bases and J by 1 base, with 5 bases left in between. Germline V lookup: CDR1 SGHTA, CDR2 FQGTGA. The CDR3 here is CASSSGSYNEQFF. The part of the CDR3 DNA that was read is TGTGCCAGCAGCTCGGGGTCCTACAATGAG.

As to this clone: The observed sequence ends 3 residues before the CDR3 terminus, with the missing tail filled in from the germline J gene. The rearrangement uses TRBV7-9 and TRBJ1-1, with D maybe TRBD1 (5 bases). Trimming shortened V by 2 bases and J by 5 bases, and 9 bases separated the two germline ends. Germline V gene lookup returns CDR1 SEHNR and CDR2 FQNEAQ (reference sequence). CDR3 length: 13 residues. Partial CDR3 DNA: TGTGCCAGCAGCTTATTGCCAGGGACTGAA. Encoded protein: CASSLLPGTE. The entire CDR3 protein is CASSLLPGTEAFF.

The CDR3: CASTTQVVGNTEAFF. CDR3 bases read: TGTGCCAGTACTACTCAGGTTGTTGGGAACACTGAA. The chain carries TRBV19 and TRBJ1-1; unclear D gene. The CDR3 extends 3 residues past the end of the read, so its final part is completed from the germline J gene. CDR1 is LNHDA and CDR2 is SQIVND in the germline V gene (reference sequence). V was pared by 7 bases and J by 1 base, with 16 bases between. This CDR3 spans 15 amino acids. Drawing the rest from reference TRBV19 and TRBJ1-1, the complete variable domain is DGGITQSPKYLFRKEGQNVTLSCEQNLNHDAMYWYRQDPGQGLRLIYYSQIVNDFQKGDIAEGYSVSREKKESFPLTVTSAQKNPTAFYLCASTTQVVGNTEAFFGQGTRLTVV.

Worth noting for this clone: The read terminates 3 residues before the CDR3 end, so the remaining end is supplied by the germline J gene. V is TRBV7-8 and J is TRBJ2-7; 7 bases are a match to TRBD1. V shed 4 bases, J shed 2 bases, and the junction held 5 bases outside the gene matches. CDR1 is SGHVS, CDR2 FQNEAQ, per germline. There are 14 residues in the CDR3. The sequenced CDR3 bases are TGTGCCAGCAGCTGGACAGGAAGAACCTACGAG. Protein: CASSWTGRTYE. The complete CDR3 protein is CASSWTGRTYEQYF.

About this clone: Read coverage stops 3 residues before the CDR3 terminus; the germline J gene supplies the remainder. This sequence joins TRBV28 and TRBJ2-7; 8 positions match TRBD1. The CDR3 is 16 amino acids. Germline assignment: CDR1 MDHEN and CDR2 SYDVKM. The trim removed 5 bases at V and 3 bases at J, leaving 12 bases unmatched. The CDR3 sequence is CASSPIIRDRNYEQYF. The DNA read from the CDR3 is TGTGCCAGCAGTCCCATAATCCGGGACAGGAACTACGAG.

Remarks on this clone: Read sequence stops 3 residues before the CDR3 end, and the germline J gene provides the missing end. The chain has TRBV5-1 and TRBJ2-3; 14 positions match TRBD2. Germline CDR1 and CDR2: SGHRS and YFSETQ. The junction had 2 bases not matched to a gene; V was cut back by 5 bases and J by 3 bases. The CDR3 sequence is 15 residues long. The CDR3 bases that were read are TGCGCCAGCAGGCGGACTAGCGGGGGGACAGATACG. As protein: CASRRTSGGTDT. The whole CDR3 sequence reads CASRRTSGGTDTQYF.

Of note for this clone: This CDR3 is also generated by other DNA sequences in the sample. The DNA read from the CDR3 is TGTGCCAGTAGTGTAAACAGGGGAAACACC. It codes for CASSVNRGNT. The CDR3 in its entirety is CASSVNRGNTIYF. This chain links TRBV19 with TRBJ1-3, with TRBD1 as a possible D gene (5 bases). The read gets to within 3 residues of the CDR3 end, and the germline J gene fills in the rest. CDR3 length equals 13 residues. Germline CDR1 LNHDA, CDR2 SQIVND (reference sequence). The germline V and J ends were trimmed by 5 bases and 4 bases, with 9 bases remaining between them.

As for this clone: The CDR3 goes on 3 residues after the read ends, and that part is filled in from the germline J gene. The V gene is TRBV5-8, the J gene TRBJ2-7, with 7 bases lining up with TRBD1. Germline V gene data show CDR1 as SGHTS and CDR2 as YDEGEE. The junction had 5 bases not matched to a gene; V was cut back by 3 bases and J by 2 bases. The CDR3 spans 14 residues. Incomplete CDR3 DNA: TGTGCCAGCAGCTGGACAGGTTCCGCCTACGAG. Amino acids: CASSWTGSAYE. From start to end, the CDR3 is CASSWTGSAYEQYF.

A remark on this clone: The read gets to within 3 residues of the CDR3 end, and the germline J gene fills in the rest. The gene calls are TRBV10-2 and TRBJ1-1; 8 bases are a match to TRBD1. The CDR3 runs to 13 residues. Germline V gene lookup returns CDR1 WSHSY and CDR2 SAAADI. J lost 1 base, V lost 10 bases, and 5 bases had no gene match. The part of the CDR3 DNA that was read is TGCGCCACCGAGGGACAGGCGAACACTGAA. Its protein is CATEGQANTE. The whole CDR3 protein is CATEGQANTEAFF.

With respect to this clone: From the germline J gene comes the end of the CDR3, since the read stops 3 residues before it. The chain carries TRBV5-1 and TRBJ2-7; TRBD2 matches 7 bases. The V and J ends lost 3 bases and 2 bases, in that order; junction bases with no gene match: 5. The CDR3 runs to 14 residues. Per germline, CDR1 SGHRS and CDR2 YFSETQ. CDR3 sequence reads: CASSSAGDAYEQYF. CDR3 DNA, as far as it was read: TGCGCCAGCAGCTCGGCGGGGGATGCCTACGAG.